This T cell receptor beta chain was captured in a study of blood T cell repertoires in COVID-19. This table comes from immunoSEQ multiplex PCR, and its TCRdb copy is limited to in-frame clones, with some not included. This table holds around 160,000 clones, roughly 80% found once. Germline values: CDR1 SNHLY, CDR2 FYNNEI. CDR3 length equals 13 residues. Trimming cost V 7 bases and J 8 bases, with 17 bases left between them. Each participant's cohort was designated according to participant-reported clinical history. The receptor's source is a man aged 50 or older who had recovered from COVID-19. The sample consisted of PBMCs or T cells enriched from blood (not recorded which). J is TRBJ1-2 and V is TRBV2; a possible D gene is TRBD1 (6 bases). CDR3 nucleotide sequence: TGTGCCAGCAATCCGGGACACAGTGACGGCTACACCTTC. Protein: CASNPGHSDGYTF.